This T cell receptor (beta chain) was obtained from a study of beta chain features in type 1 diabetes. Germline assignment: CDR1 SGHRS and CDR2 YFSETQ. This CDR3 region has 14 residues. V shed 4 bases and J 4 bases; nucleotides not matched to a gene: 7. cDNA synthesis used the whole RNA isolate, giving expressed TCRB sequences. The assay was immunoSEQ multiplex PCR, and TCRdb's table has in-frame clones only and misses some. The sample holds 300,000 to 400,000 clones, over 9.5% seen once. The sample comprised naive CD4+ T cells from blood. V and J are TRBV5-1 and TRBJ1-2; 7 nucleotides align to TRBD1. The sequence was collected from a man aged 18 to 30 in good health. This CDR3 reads CASSPQGGAYGYTF. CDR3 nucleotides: TGCGCCAGCAGCCCGCAGGGGGGAGCCTATGGCTACACCTTC.